This passage covers 13 T cell receptor beta chains from one sample sequenced in a study of T cell changes during pregnancy in multiple sclerosis. The protocol was immunoSEQ multiplex PCR, while the TCRdb copy is restricted to in-frame clones and leaves out a portion. The sample holds approximately 50,000 clones, roughly 87% seen once. Material: peripheral blood, obtained in the third trimester of pregnancy. The receptors were gathered from a female donor in good health, enrolled as a control in a pregnancy study.

The chain couples TRBV5-1 to TRBJ2-3; D call uncertain. Germline V CDR1 and CDR2: SGHRS, YFSETQ. V shed 0 bases and J shed 6 bases, with 14 bases lying between them. The CDR3 sequence is 15 residues long. CDR3 DNA: TGCGCCAGCAGCTTGGCTTTGTCGCACATGGATACGCAGTATTTT. It encodes CASSLALSHMDTQYF. Complete variable domain (other parts from reference TRBV5-1 and TRBJ2-3): KAGVTQTPRYLIKTRGQQVTLSCSPISGHRSVSWYQQTPGQGLQFLFEYFSETQRNKGNFPGRFSGRQFSNSRSEMNVSTLELGDSALYLCASSLALSHMDTQYFGPGTRLTVL.

The V call is TRBV18, the J call TRBJ1-1; D remains ambiguous. Trimming cost V 4 bases and J 4 bases, with 7 bases left between them. The CDR3 loop spans 12 amino acids. Germline assignment: CDR1 KGHSH and CDR2 LQKENI. The CDR3 is CASSQLSTEAFF. The CDR3, as DNA: TGTGCCAGCTCACAGCTGAGCACTGAAGCTTTCTTT.

The chain is built from TRBV19 and TRBJ2-5; TRBD1 might be the D (5 bases). The ends were cut back, 8 bases at V and 4 bases at J, with 20 bases in the middle. The CDR3 extends over 15 amino acids. In germline, CDR1 is LNHDA, CDR2 SQIVND (reference sequence). The CDR3 sequence is CASSFLVGQGETQYF. The CDR3, as DNA: TGTGCCAGTTCCTTTTTAGTGGGGCAGGGAGAGACCCAGTACTTC.

This clone appeared once. The rearrangement uses TRBV19 and TRBJ2-1, with TRBD1 identical over 11 bases. J lost 3 bases, V lost 7 bases, and 17 bases had no gene match. The CDR3 runs 19 residues. Germline CDR1 reads LNHDA; CDR2 reads SQIVND (reference sequence). DNA for the CDR3: TGTGCCAGTAACAGGGGGGGACAGGGGGTGGTCGGGCTCTACAATGAGCAGTTCTTC. It translates to CASNRGGQGVVGLYNEQFF.

This sequence joins TRBV30 and TRBJ1-1; D ambiguous. Germline V gene data show CDR1 as GTSNPN and CDR2 as SVGIG (reference sequence). There are 13 residues in the CDR3. Deletions cut 3 bases from V and 5 bases from J, with 13 bases between. This CDR3 is CAWSVNRWTEAFF. The CDR3 DNA reads as TGTGCCTGGAGCGTAAACCGGTGGACTGAAGCTTTCTTT. The variable domain in full, with the rest retrieved from reference TRBV30 and TRBJ1-1, is SQTIHQWPATLVQPVGSPLSLECTVEGTSNPNLYWYRQAAGRGLQLLFYSVGIGQISSEVPQNLSASRPQDRQFILSSKKLLLSDSGFYLCAWSVNRWTEAFFGQGTRLTVV.

The J gene is TRBJ1-1, the V gene TRBV30; D gene ambiguous. V gave up 4 bases and J gave up 0 bases, with 6 bases separating them. CDR1 is GTSNPN, CDR2 SVGIG, per germline (reference sequence). The CDR3 is 12 residues long. DNA for the CDR3: TGTGCCTGGACCCAGATGAACACTGAAGCTTTCTTT. Its translation is CAWTQMNTEAFF.

This clone has only one observation. The rearrangement links TRBV7-9 to TRBJ2-1, with 7 positions matching TRBD2. Germline V gene sequence: CDR1 SEHNR, CDR2 FQNEAQ (reference sequence). J lost 2 bases, V lost 0 bases, and 7 bases had no gene match. The CDR3 is made up of 17 amino acids. The CDR3 DNA follows: TGTGCCAGCAGCTTAGCTATCGCTAGCGGTGCCTACAATGAGCAGTTCTTC. Its protein is CASSLAIASGAYNEQFF.

The chain links TRBV5-4 to TRBJ2-7, with D perhaps TRBD1 (6 bases). This CDR3 has 15 residues. The V gene's germline CDR1 is SGHNT and CDR2 YYREEE (reference sequence). Between the trimmed V and J ends, which lost 0 bases and 4 bases, there was a span of 14 bases. The CDR3 DNA reads as TGTGCCAGCAGCTTGGGGCCAGGGGCCGCTTACGAGCAGTACTTC. It yields the protein CASSLGPGAAYEQYF.

V and J are TRBV30 and TRBJ2-3; D remains unclear. Germline V gene sequence: CDR1 GTSNPN, CDR2 SVGIG (reference sequence). The ends were cut back, 1 base at V and 1 base at J, with 6 bases in the middle. There are 13 residues in the CDR3. The CDR3 bases are TGTGCCTGGAGTGGGAGAGGCACAGATACGCAGTATTTT. Encoded protein: CAWSGRGTDTQYF.

This clone has just one count. The CDR3 region is CAWKTGIYEQYF. The DNA of the CDR3 is TGTGCCTGGAAGACAGGGATCTACGAGCAGTACTTC. This chain links TRBV30 with TRBJ2-7, with TRBD1 identical over 7 bases. The V gene's germline CDR1 is GTSNPN and CDR2 SVGIG (reference sequence). Trimming took 4 bases from V and 3 from J; bases not matched to a gene: 3. This CDR3 has 12 residues.

The rearrangement links TRBV28 to TRBJ1-2; D remains unclear. CDR3 length equals 13 residues. Trimming shortened V by 3 bases and J by 3 bases, and 8 bases separated the two germline ends. Germline assignment: CDR1 MDHEN and CDR2 SYDVKM. CDR3 DNA sequence: TGTGCCAGCAGTTTTGCGGCCCACTATGGCTACACCTTC. Its translation: CASSFAAHYGYTF.

The J gene is TRBJ2-7, the V gene TRBV7-9; TRBD2 matches at 15 bases. The CDR3 is 15 amino acids. Germline V lookup: CDR1 SEHNR, CDR2 FQNEAQ (reference sequence). V trimming: 5 bases; J trimming: 3 bases; junction bases outside the gene matches: 2. The CDR3 coding sequence is TGTGCCAGCAGCCCGGGACTAGCGGGGGGCTACGAGCAGTACTTC. It encodes CASSPGLAGGYEQYF.

The V call is TRBV27, the J call TRBJ1-4; tentative D call: TRBD1 (5 bases). CDR3 length equals 15 residues. Germline V lookup: CDR1 MNHEY, CDR2 SMNVEV (reference sequence). The V and J ends lost 5 bases and 4 bases respectively, with 14 bases between them. For the CDR3, the DNA is TGTGCCAGCAGTCCCGAGGGGAGGAGTAATGAAAAACTGTTTTTT. Translation gives CASSPEGRSNEKLFF. The whole variable domain, filled in from reference TRBV27 and TRBJ1-4, reads EAQVTQNPRYLITVTGKKLTVTCSQNMNHEYMSWYRQDPGLGLRQIYYSMNVEVTDKGDVPEGYKVSRKEKRNFPLILESPSPNQTSLYFCASSPEGRSNEKLFFGSGTQLSVL.